One sample yielded the 26 T cell receptor beta chains listed below, sequenced in a study of blood T cell repertoires in COVID-19. Generated by immunoSEQ multiplex PCR, the TCRdb table keeps only in-frame clones and is missing some. The profile shows more than 70,000 clones, roughly 87% of them singletons. The sequenced sample was peripheral blood. These receptors all stem from a woman in her fifties or sixties with active or convalescent COVID-19.

The V and J genes are TRBV3-1 (or the pseudogene TRBV3-2) and TRBJ1-4, with 7 bases identical to TRBD1. Trimming removed 3 bases from V and 8 bases from J; junction bases left unmatched: 9. CDR1 is LGHDT and CDR2 is YNNKEL in the germline V gene (reference sequence). This CDR3 has 15 amino acids. The CDR3 is CASSHSDRDREKLFF. The CDR3 DNA follows: TGTGCCAGCAGCCATTCCGACAGGGATAGGGAAAAACTGTTTTTT.

CDR3 in amino acids: CASHTTGLGANEKLFF. The CDR3 DNA sequence: TGTGCCAGCCATACGACAGGATTAGGGGCAAATGAAAAACTGTTTTTT. The rearrangement uses TRBV18 and TRBJ1-4, with D perhaps TRBD1 (6 bases). The CDR3 totals 16 residues. Germline V gene data show CDR1 as KGHSH and CDR2 as LQKENI. Trimming left V 8 bases short and J 5 bases short, with 21 bases between.

The chain carries TRBV6-5 and TRBJ1-6; D uncertain. Trimming removed 0 bases at V and 5 bases at J, with 5 bases between. This CDR3 is built from 14 residues. Germline loops: CDR1 MNHEY, CDR2 SVGAGI. Here the CDR3 DNA reads TGTGCCAGCAGTTACTCAGGAGATAATTCACCCCTCCACTTT. This sequence encodes CASSYSGDNSPLHF.

V gene TRBV6-5 combines with J gene TRBJ1-1; D is uncertain. CDR1 and CDR2 (germline): MNHEY, SVGAGI. CDR3 length: 14 residues. V lost 6 bases and J lost 1, with 12 bases in between. CDR3 in DNA: TGTGCCAGCAGGCCTGGACTGAAGAACACTGAAGCTTTCTTT. Translation: CASRPGLKNTEAFF.

This rearrangement joins TRBV3-1 (or the pseudogene TRBV3-2) to TRBJ1-1; D perhaps matches TRBD1 (6 bases). Germline CDR1 LGHDT, CDR2 YNNKEL (reference sequence). This CDR3 region has 16 residues. V lost 5 bases, J lost 4 bases, and 20 bases lay in between. DNA of the CDR3: TGTGCCAGCAGCATCAAGGGGGGGGGATCTGGCACTGAAGCTTTCTTT. Its protein is CASSIKGGGSGTEAFF.

A word on this clone: The sample holds other DNA sequences that translate to the same CDR3. This rearrangement joins TRBV3-1 (or the pseudogene TRBV3-2) to TRBJ1-2, with 9 bases fitting TRBD1. CDR3 length: 13 residues. V dropped 3 bases and J dropped 6; count of bases not matched to a gene: 2. Germline CDR1 reads LGHDT; CDR2 reads YNNKEL (reference sequence). The CDR3 here is CASSQGQGDGYTF. The DNA for the CDR3 is TGTGCCAGCAGCCAGGGACAGGGAGATGGCTACACCTTC.

J is TRBJ2-5 and V is TRBV19; unclear D gene. V was cut by 7 bases and J by 5 bases, with 11 bases left in between. Per the germline V gene, CDR1 is LNHDA and CDR2 is SQIVND (reference sequence). The CDR3 runs 12 residues. CDR3 DNA: TGTGCCAGTATTACTCGTCCGGAGACCCAGTACTTC. It encodes CASITRPETQYF. Based on the CDR3 plus reference TRBV19 and TRBJ2-5, the full variable domain is DGGITQSPKYLFRKEGQNVTLSCEQNLNHDAMYWYRQDPGQGLRLIYYSQIVNDFQKGDIAEGYSVSREKKESFPLTVTSAQKNPTAFYLCASITRPETQYFGPGTRLLVL.

Many counts were recorded for this clone. V usage is TRBV7-9 and J usage is TRBJ1-5; D is unresolved. V gave up 0 bases and J gave up 2 bases, with 5 bases separating them. The CDR3 has 14 amino acids. Germline CDR1 SEHNR, CDR2 FQNEAQ (reference sequence). As DNA, the CDR3 is TGTGCCAGCAGCTTAGCGGGCCGCAATCAGCCCCAGCATTTT. Its protein product is CASSLAGRNQPQHF.

The V and J genes are TRBV7-2 and TRBJ2-3; TRBD2 is a possible D gene (6 bases). V gave up 4 bases and J gave up 4 bases, with 12 bases separating them. Germline CDR1 reads SGHTA; CDR2 reads FQGNSA. This CDR3 comprises 14 residues. CDR3 amino acids: CASSSRTGADTQYF. DNA of the CDR3: TGTGCCAGCAGCTCCCGGACGGGGGCAGATACGCAGTATTTT.

The chain couples TRBV29-1 to TRBJ1-1; D is uncertain. This CDR3 comprises 11 residues. V was shortened by 5 bases and J by 6 bases, with 10 bases between the two germline ends. Germline V gene data show CDR1 as SQVTM and CDR2 as ANQGSEA. The CDR3 loop is CSVHDTAEAFF. In nucleotides, the CDR3 is TGCAGCGTTCACGACACGGCTGAAGCTTTCTTT.

J is TRBJ1-4 and V is TRBV19; 8 nucleotides agree with TRBD1. V lost 6 bases, J lost 8 bases, and 14 bases stayed unmatched. The CDR3 is made up of 16 amino acids. Looked up from germline, CDR1 is LNHDA and CDR2 is SQIVND (reference sequence). The CDR3 reads CASRRPGQGKEEKLFF. As DNA, the CDR3 is TGTGCCAGTAGGCGACCAGGACAGGGCAAGGAGGAAAAACTGTTTTTT. The complete variable domain, with remaining parts taken from reference TRBV19 and TRBJ1-4, reads DGGITQSPKYLFRKEGQNVTLSCEQNLNHDAMYWYRQDPGQGLRLIYYSQIVNDFQKGDIAEGYSVSREKKESFPLTVTSAQKNPTAFYLCASRRPGQGKEEKLFFGSGTQLSVL.

The rearrangement uses TRBV5-4 and TRBJ2-7; D perhaps matches TRBD1 (7 bases). The CDR3 covers 13 residues. Germline CDR1 and CDR2: SGHNT and YYREEE (reference sequence). V shed 10 bases and J shed 3 bases, with 17 bases lying between them. As DNA, the CDR3 is TGTGCCGGAGGGGTTTCAGGGGGCTACGAGCAGTACTTC. This sequence encodes CAGGVSGGYEQYF.

The chain carries TRBV10-3 and TRBJ2-2; D ambiguous. Looked up from germline, CDR1 is ENHRY and CDR2 is SYGVKD. The CDR3 extends over 14 amino acids. V lost 3 bases and J lost 4, with 9 bases in between. CDR3: CAISEPQRTGELFF. As DNA, the CDR3 is TGTGCCATCAGTGAACCCCAGCGCACCGGGGAGCTGTTTTTT.

V gene TRBV4-1 combines with J gene TRBJ2-3, with 8 nucleotides matching TRBD2. The CDR3 length is 17 residues. J was trimmed by 4 bases and V by 1 base; bases with no gene match: 10. Germline V gene sequence: CDR1 MGHRA, CDR2 YSYEKL. The CDR3 sequence is CASSQGYAGGRPDTQYF. In DNA form, the CDR3 reads TGCGCCAGCAGCCAAGGATACGCGGGGGGCCGGCCAGATACGCAGTATTTT.

The V call is TRBV29-1, the J call TRBJ1-2; perhaps TRBD1 as D (5 bases). Germline CDR1 SQVTM, CDR2 ANQGSEA. V lost 6 bases and J lost 1, with 12 bases in between. The length of the CDR3 is 13 residues. The CDR3 DNA reads as TGCAGCGTCCAGACAGTTATTAACTATGGCTACACCTTC. Translated: CSVQTVINYGYTF.

This clone showed up just once. The chain couples TRBV5-4 to TRBJ2-1, with D possibly being TRBD2 (6 bases). The CDR3 has 18 amino acids. V lost 4 bases to trimming and J lost 0 bases, with 20 bases between them. CDR1 and CDR2 from the germline V gene are SGHNT and YYREEE (reference sequence). CDR3 DNA: TGTGCCAGCAGCCCGCCGCGACTAGGGCGATACTCCTACAATGAGCAGTTCTTC. This sequence encodes CASSPPRLGRYSYNEQFF. Using reference TRBV5-4 and TRBJ2-1 for the parts outside the CDR3, the full variable domain is ETGVTQSPTHLIKTRGQQVTLRCSSQSGHNTVSWYQQALGQGPQFIFQYYREEENGRGNFPPRFSGLQFPNYSSELNVNALELDDSALYLCASSPPRLGRYSYNEQFFGPGTRLTVL.

V usage is TRBV7-2 and J usage is TRBJ1-2; tentative D call: TRBD1 (6 bases). CDR1 and CDR2 from the germline V gene are SGHTA and FQGNSA. V was shortened by 0 bases and J by 6 bases, with 17 bases between the two germline ends. The CDR3 totals 16 residues. CDR3 in DNA: TGTGCCAGCAGCTTAGCAGGTCTGGCAGGGGCGGATGGCTACACCTTC. As protein: CASSLAGLAGADGYTF.

J is TRBJ1-1 and V is TRBV7-2, with no clear D. The CDR3 totals 19 residues. Trimming removed 0 bases at V and 1 base at J, with 21 bases between. Germline CDR1 SGHTA, CDR2 FQGNSA. The CDR3 DNA sequence: TGTGCCAGCAGCTTAGCGCGGGTTAGTCTTGGACTTAGGAACACTGAAGCTTTCTTT. Its translation is CASSLARVSLGLRNTEAFF.

This clone was counted a single time. This chain connects TRBV4-1 to TRBJ1-1; 8 bases are shared with TRBD1. The CDR3 consists of 16 residues. The trim removed 4 bases at V and 1 base at J, leaving 8 bases unmatched. Germline assignment: CDR1 MGHRA and CDR2 YSYEKL. The CDR3 sequence is CASSLRDRQPNTEAFF. The CDR3, as DNA: TGCGCCAGCAGCCTCCGGGACAGGCAGCCGAACACTGAAGCTTTCTTT.

As DNA, the CDR3 is TGTGCCAGTAGTCTCTACAGGGATTCGGCTGGAAACACCATATATTTT. As protein: CASSLYRDSAGNTIYF. The chain is built from TRBV19 and TRBJ1-3; tentatively, D is TRBD1 (6 bases). This CDR3 has 16 residues. CDR1 and CDR2 (germline): LNHDA, SQIVND (reference sequence). Trimming took 5 bases from V and 2 from J, leaving 16 bases between them.

The chain combines TRBV7-9 with TRBJ2-7; 7 nucleotides match TRBD1. Germline trimming cut 5 bases from V and 3 bases from J; bases unmatched to any gene: 7. The CDR3 has 14 residues. Germline V gene data show CDR1 as SEHNR and CDR2 as FQNEAQ (reference sequence). DNA for the CDR3: TGTGCCAGCAGCCTAACCGGGACAGACTACGAGCAGTACTTC. This sequence encodes CASSLTGTDYEQYF.

The chain has TRBV19 and TRBJ1-2, with D unclear. V was shortened by 0 bases and J by 3 bases, with 14 bases between the two germline ends. This CDR3 comprises 16 residues. Germline CDR1 LNHDA, CDR2 SQIVND (reference sequence). DNA for the CDR3: TGTGCCAGTAGTATAGATTATGCGGCGGGGTACTATGGCTACACCTTC. Translating gives CASSIDYAAGYYGYTF.

J is TRBJ2-7 and V is TRBV19; TRBD1 agrees at 9 bases. This CDR3 contains 13 residues. Germline CDR1 LNHDA, CDR2 SQIVND (reference sequence). Unmatched junction bases numbered 5, after V lost 8 bases and J lost 3 bases. CDR3 nucleotide sequence: TGTGCCAGTGGGGAGACAGGGGGCTACGAGCAGTACTTC. This encodes CASGETGGYEQYF.

This sequence joins TRBV5-4 and TRBJ1-1; D uncertain. Trimming took 3 bases from V and 1 from J, leaving 7 bases between them. CDR3 length equals 13 residues. Germline CDR1 SGHNT, CDR2 YYREEE (reference sequence). In DNA, the CDR3 is TGTGCCAGCAGCTCCCCGGGGAACACTGAAGCTTTCTTT. Protein sequence: CASSSPGNTEAFF.

The chain combines TRBV29-1 with TRBJ1-2; D gene ambiguous. The CDR3 has 12 amino acids. Trimming stripped 3 bases from V and 9 bases from J, with 14 bases between. Germline CDR1 is SQVTM and CDR2 is ANQGSEA. CDR3 protein: CSVEDPRESYTF. CDR3 coding DNA: TGCAGCGTTGAGGACCCCCGGGAAAGCTACACCTTC.

V and J are TRBV5-1 and TRBJ2-2; 10 bases align to TRBD2. CDR3 length: 13 amino acids. The V gene's germline CDR1 is SGHRS and CDR2 YFSETQ. Germline trimming cut 7 bases from V and 7 bases from J; bases unmatched to any gene: 4. The CDR3 loop reads CASGASGGGELFF. The CDR3 nucleotides read TGCGCCAGCGGAGCTAGCGGGGGCGGGGAGCTGTTTTTT. Together with reference TRBV5-1 and TRBJ2-2, the CDR3 gives the full variable domain: KAGVTQTPRYLIKTRGQQVTLSCSPISGHRSVSWYQQTPGQGLQFLFEYFSETQRNKGNFPGRFSGRQFSNSRSEMNVSTLELGDSALYLCASGASGGGELFFGEGSRLTVL.